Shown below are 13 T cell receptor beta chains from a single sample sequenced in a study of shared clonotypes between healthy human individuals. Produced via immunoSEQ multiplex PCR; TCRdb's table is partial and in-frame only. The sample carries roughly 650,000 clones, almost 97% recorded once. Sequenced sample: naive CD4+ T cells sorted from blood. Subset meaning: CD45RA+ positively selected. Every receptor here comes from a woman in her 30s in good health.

CDR3 residues: CASTRTGVGYEQYF. DNA of the CDR3: TGTGCCAGCACCAGGACTGGCGTGGGGTACGAGCAGTACTTC. This rearrangement joins TRBV6-5 to TRBJ2-5; the D gene is possibly TRBD2 (5 bases). Near its end, the DNA agrees better with TRBJ2-7, so the J call may be wrong. Germline V gives CDR1 MNHEY, CDR2 SVGAGI. The CDR3 spans 14 residues.

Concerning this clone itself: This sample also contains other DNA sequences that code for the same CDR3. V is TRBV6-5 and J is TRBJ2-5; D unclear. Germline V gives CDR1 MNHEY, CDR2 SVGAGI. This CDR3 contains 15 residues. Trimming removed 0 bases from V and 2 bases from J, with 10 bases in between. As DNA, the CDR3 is TGTGCCAGCAGTTACTCGATATTACAGCAAGAGACCCAGTACTTC. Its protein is CASSYSILQQETQYF.

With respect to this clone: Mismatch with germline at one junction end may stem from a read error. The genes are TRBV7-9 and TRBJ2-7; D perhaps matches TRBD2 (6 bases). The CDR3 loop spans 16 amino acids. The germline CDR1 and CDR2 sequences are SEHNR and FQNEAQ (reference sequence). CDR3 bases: TGTGCCAGCATCTTAAAGGCGGGGCTAAGCTCCTACGAGCAGTACTTC. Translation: CASILKAGLSSYEQYF.

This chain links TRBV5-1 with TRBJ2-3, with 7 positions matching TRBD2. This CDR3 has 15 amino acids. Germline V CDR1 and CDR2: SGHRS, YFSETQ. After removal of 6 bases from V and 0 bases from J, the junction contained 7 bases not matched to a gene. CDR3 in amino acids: CASNKVSGSTDTQYF. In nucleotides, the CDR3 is TGCGCCAGCAATAAGGTTAGCGGGAGCACAGATACGCAGTATTTT.

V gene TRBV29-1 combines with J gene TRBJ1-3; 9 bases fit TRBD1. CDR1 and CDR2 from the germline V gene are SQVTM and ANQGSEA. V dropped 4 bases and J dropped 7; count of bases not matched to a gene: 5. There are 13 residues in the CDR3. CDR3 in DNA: TGCAGCGTTGGGACAGGGGATTTGAACACCATATATTTT. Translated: CSVGTGDLNTIYF.

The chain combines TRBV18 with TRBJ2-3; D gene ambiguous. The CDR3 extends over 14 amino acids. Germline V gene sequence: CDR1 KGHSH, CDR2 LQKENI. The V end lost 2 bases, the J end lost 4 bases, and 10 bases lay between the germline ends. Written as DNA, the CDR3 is TGTGCCAGCTCACCAAGGTCAGCCTCAGATACGCAGTATTTT. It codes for CASSPRSASDTQYF.

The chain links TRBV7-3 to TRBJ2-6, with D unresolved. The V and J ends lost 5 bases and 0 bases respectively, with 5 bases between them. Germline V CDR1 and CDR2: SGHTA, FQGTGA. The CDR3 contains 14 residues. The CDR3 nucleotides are TGTGCCAGCAGCGGAGACTCTGGGGCCAACGTCCTGACTTTC. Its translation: CASSGDSGANVLTF.

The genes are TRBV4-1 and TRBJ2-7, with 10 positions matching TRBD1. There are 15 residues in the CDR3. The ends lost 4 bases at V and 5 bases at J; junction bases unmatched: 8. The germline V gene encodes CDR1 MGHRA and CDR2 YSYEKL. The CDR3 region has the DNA TGCGCCAGCAGCCCAGCCGGGACAGGGGTCAACGAGCAGTACTTC. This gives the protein CASSPAGTGVNEQYF.

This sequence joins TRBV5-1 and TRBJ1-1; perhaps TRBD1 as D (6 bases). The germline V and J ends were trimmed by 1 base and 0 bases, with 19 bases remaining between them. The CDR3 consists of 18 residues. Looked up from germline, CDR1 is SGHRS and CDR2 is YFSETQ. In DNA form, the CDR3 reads TGCGCCAGCAGCTTGAGGTCGACAGGACCTGTCATGAACACTGAAGCTTTCTTT. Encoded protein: CASSLRSTGPVMNTEAFF.

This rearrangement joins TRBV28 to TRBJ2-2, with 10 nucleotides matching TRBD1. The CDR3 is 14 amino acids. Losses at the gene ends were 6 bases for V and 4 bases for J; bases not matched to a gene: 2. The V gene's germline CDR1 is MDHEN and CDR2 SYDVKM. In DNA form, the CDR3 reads TGTGCCAGCAGGACAGGGGGCATCACCGGGGAGCTGTTTTTT. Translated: CASRTGGITGELFF.

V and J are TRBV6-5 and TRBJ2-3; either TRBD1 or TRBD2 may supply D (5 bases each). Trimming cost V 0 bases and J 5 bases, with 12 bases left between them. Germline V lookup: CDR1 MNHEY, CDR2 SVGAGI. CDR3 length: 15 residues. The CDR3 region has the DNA TGTGCCAGCAGTTACTCCTCCGGGGCGGGAGATACGCAGTATTTT. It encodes CASSYSSGAGDTQYF.

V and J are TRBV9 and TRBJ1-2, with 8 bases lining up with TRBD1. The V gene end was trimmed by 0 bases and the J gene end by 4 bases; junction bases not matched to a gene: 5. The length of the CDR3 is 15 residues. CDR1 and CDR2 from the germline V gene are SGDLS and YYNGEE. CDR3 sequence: CASSVAAGQGYGYTF. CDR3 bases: TGTGCCAGCAGCGTAGCGGCAGGACAGGGCTATGGCTACACCTTC.

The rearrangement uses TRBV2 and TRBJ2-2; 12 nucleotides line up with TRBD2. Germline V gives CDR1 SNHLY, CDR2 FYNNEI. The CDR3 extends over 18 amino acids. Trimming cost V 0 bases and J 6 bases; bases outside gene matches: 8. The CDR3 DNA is TGTGCCAGCAGTGAAGCGGATCTGCTAGCGGGAGGGTCCGGGGAGCTGTTTTTT. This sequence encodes CASSEADLLAGGSGELFF. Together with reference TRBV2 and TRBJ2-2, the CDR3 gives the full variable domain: EPEVTQTPSHQVTQMGQEVILRCVPISNHLYFYWYRQILGQKVEFLVSFYNNEISEKSEIFDDQFSVERPDGSNFTLKIRSTKLEDSAMYFCASSEADLLAGGSGELFFGEGSRLTVL.